Listed below are T cell receptor beta chains from one sample, sequenced in a study of shared clonotypes between healthy human individuals. TCRdb's table, derived via immunoSEQ multiplex PCR, lists solely in-frame clones and lacks some. The data contain about 460,000 clones, approximately 71% of them singletons. Sequenced input: PBMCs. The receptor set was obtained from a middle-aged woman in good health. Some clones in this sample may be carry-over from other donors' samples. CDR3s include the opening cysteine and the closing phenylalanine or tryptophan. D genes are given only for firm matches. Only some rows state a clone size, as once, few, many or a class for expanded clones.

cdr3_length,v_call,clone_size,j_call,d_call,cdr3_nt,cdr3_aa
15,TRBV27,.,TRBJ2-7,.,TGTGCCATCAGTTTGAGGACGACTTCCCTCTACGAGCAGTACTTC,CAISLRTTSLYEQYF
13,TRBV30,once,TRBJ2-3,.,TGTGCCTGGAGTAGCGGGAGCACAGATACGCAGTATTTT,CAWSSGSTDTQYF
15,TRBV27,.,TRBJ2-1,TRBD1,TGTGCCAGCAGCTTAACAGGGGGCCTTTACAATGAGCAGTTCTTC,CASSLTGGLYNEQFF
18,TRBV2,.,TRBJ2-1,TRBD2,TGTGCCAGCAGTATACGGACTAGCGGGAGGGCTGCAAACAATGAGCAGTTCTTC,CASSIRTSGRAANNEQFF
17,TRBV7-6,.,TRBJ2-3,TRBD2,TGTGCCAGCAGCTTGACCCACACTAGCGGGAGGTGGGATACGCAGTATTTT,CASSLTHTSGRWDTQYF
15,TRBV5-1,.,TRBJ1-2,TRBD1,TGCGCCAGCAGCTTCAGGGGGGGCGCGGACTATGGCTACACCTTC,CASSFRGGADYGYTF
12,TRBV29-1,.,TRBJ2-7,.,TGCAGCGACCGGGACAAGTCCTACGAGCAGTACTTC,CSDRDKSYEQYF
16,TRBV28,.,TRBJ2-3,TRBD2,TGTGCCAGCAGTTCTTATACGGGGGGAGGCACAGATACGCAGTATTTT,CASSSYTGGGTDTQYF
12,TRBV16,few,TRBJ2-7,.,TGTGCCAGCAGCCAATTAAGCTACGAGCAGTACTTC,CASSQLSYEQYF
15,TRBV7-2,many,TRBJ1-5,.,TGTGCCAGCAGTTTCGACAGGTCTGGCGATCAGCCCCAGCATTTT,CASSFDRSGDQPQHF
15,TRBV30,.,TRBJ1-1,TRBD1,TGTGCCTGGAGTCCTATCGGACAGGGCGGCACTGAAGCTTTCTTT,CAWSPIGQGGTEAFF
15,TRBV19,.,TRBJ1-2,.,TGTGCCAGTAGTATAGAGGCCCGGACAGACTATGGCTACACCTTC,CASSIEARTDYGYTF
13,TRBV11-2,.,TRBJ1-2,.,TGTGCCAGCAGCTTATCATATAACTATGGCTACACCTTC,CASSLSYNYGYTF
16,TRBV19,.,TRBJ1-1,TRBD1,TGTGCCAGTGGGACAGTCCTGCGGAAATTGAACACTGAAGCTTTCTTT,CASGTVLRKLNTEAFF
14,TRBV6-4,.,TRBJ2-1,TRBD2,TGTGCCAGCGGTGACGGGTGGGGGGGCAATGAGCAGTTCTTC,CASGDGWGGNEQFF
14,TRBV7-9,.,TRBJ2-1,.,TGTGCCAGCAGCCCCCTAGGAGGGTCGAGTGAGCAGTTCTTC,CASSPLGGSSEQFF
16,TRBV21-1,.,TRBJ1-1,.,TGTGCCAGCAGCCTTATCCCCGTTCGACAGGTCCCTGAAGCTTTCTTT,CASSLIPVRQVPEAFF
13,TRBV29-1,.,TRBJ2-7,TRBD2,TGCAGCATTTTCAAAGCGGGAGGGGAAGAGCAGTACTTC,CSIFKAGGEEQYF
16,TRBV6-1,.,TRBJ1-5,.,TGTGCCAGCAGTGAAAATTGGGGCAGCTACAATCAGCCCCAGCATTTT,CASSENWGSYNQPQHF
17,TRBV14,.,TRBJ2-6,.,TGTGCCAGCAGCAAGGATATGGGGGCGCCTGGGGCCAACGTCCTGACTTTC,CASSKDMGAPGANVLTF
15,TRBV6-5,.,TRBJ2-7,TRBD1,TGTGCCAGCAGTACCGGCGGGGACAGGAGTTACGAGCAGTACTTC,CASSTGGDRSYEQYF
15,TRBV30,.,TRBJ1-2,.,TGTGCCTGGAGTGAGGGGACCCTAACGAACTATGGCTACACCTTC,CAWSEGTLTNYGYTF
15,TRBV7-2,.,TRBJ2-1,TRBD1,TGTGCCAGCAGTTACTCCGGGACAGCCTACAATGAGCAGTTCTTC,CASSYSGTAYNEQFF
15,TRBV30,.,TRBJ1-5,.,TGTGCCTGGAGCCTCGGGGTGGGAAGCAATCAGCCCCAGCATTTT,CAWSLGVGSNQPQHF